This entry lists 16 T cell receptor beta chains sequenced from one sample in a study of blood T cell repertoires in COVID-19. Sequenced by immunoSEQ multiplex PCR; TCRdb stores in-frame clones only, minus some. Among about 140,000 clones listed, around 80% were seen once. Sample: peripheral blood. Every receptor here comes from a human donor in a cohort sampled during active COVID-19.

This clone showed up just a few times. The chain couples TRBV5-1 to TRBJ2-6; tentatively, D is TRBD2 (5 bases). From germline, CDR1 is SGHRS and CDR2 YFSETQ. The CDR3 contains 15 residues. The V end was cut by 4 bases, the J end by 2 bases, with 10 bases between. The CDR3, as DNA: TGCGCCAGCAGCATCGACGGGGCTGGGGCCAACGTCCTGACTTTC. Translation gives CASSIDGAGANVLTF.

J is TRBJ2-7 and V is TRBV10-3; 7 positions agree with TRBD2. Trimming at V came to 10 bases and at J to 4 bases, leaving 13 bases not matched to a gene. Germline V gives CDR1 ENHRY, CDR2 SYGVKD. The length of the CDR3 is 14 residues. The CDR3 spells CATRGAGETYEQYF. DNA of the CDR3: TGTGCCACCCGCGGCGCGGGGGAGACATACGAGCAGTACTTC.

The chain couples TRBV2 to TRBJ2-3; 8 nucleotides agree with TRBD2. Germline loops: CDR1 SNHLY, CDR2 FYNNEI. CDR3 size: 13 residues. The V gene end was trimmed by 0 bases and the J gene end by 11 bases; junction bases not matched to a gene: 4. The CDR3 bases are TGTGCCAGCAGTGAAGCGAGCGGGGGCGGGCAGTATTTT. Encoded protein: CASSEASGGGQYF.

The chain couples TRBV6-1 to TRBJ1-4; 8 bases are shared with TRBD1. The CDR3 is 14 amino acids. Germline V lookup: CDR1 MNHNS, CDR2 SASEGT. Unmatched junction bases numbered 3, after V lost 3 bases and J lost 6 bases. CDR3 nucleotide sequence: TGTGCCAGCAGTGACAGGGGGCGAGATGAAAAACTGTTTTTT. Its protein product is CASSDRGRDEKLFF.

CDR3 residues: CASIDRRGTDTQYF. The CDR3 DNA sequence: TGTGCCAGCATTGACAGGCGGGGCACAGATACGCAGTATTTT. The chain combines TRBV7-2 with TRBJ2-3; perhaps TRBD1 as D (6 bases). Trimming removed 7 bases at V and 1 base at J, with 12 bases between. CDR1 is SGHTA, CDR2 FQGNSA, per germline. The CDR3 sequence is 14 residues long. Looking up the rest from reference TRBV7-2 and TRBJ2-3 gives the full variable domain: GAGVSQSPSNKVTEKGKDVELRCDPISGHTALYWYRQSLGQGLEFLIYFQGNSAPDKSGLPSDRFSAERTGGSVSTLTIQRTQQEDSAVYLCASIDRRGTDTQYFGPGTRLTVL.

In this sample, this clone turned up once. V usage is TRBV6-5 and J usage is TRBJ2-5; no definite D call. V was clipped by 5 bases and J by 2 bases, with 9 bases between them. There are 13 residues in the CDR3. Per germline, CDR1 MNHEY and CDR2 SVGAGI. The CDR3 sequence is CASSPSIQETQYF. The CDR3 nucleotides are TGTGCCAGCAGTCCTTCTATACAAGAGACCCAGTACTTC.

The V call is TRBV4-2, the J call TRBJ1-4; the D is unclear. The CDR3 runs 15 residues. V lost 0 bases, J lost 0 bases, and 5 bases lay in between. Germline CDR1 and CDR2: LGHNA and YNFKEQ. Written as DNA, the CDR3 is TGTGCCAGCAGCCAAGATGGCCCAACTAATGAAAAACTGTTTTTT. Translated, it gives CASSQDGPTNEKLFF.

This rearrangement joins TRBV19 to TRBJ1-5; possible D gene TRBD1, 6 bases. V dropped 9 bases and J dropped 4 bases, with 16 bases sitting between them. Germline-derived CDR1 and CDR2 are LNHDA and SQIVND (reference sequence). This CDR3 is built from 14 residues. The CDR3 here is CASHPQGLNQPQHF. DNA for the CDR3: TGTGCCAGCCACCCACAGGGTTTAAATCAGCCCCAGCATTTT.

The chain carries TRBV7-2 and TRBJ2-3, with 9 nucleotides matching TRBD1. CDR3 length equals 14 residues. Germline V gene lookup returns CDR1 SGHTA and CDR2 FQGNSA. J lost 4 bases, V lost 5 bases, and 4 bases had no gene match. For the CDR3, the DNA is TGTGCCAGCAGCACAGGGACAGGGCCAGATACGCAGTATTTT. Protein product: CASSTGTGPDTQYF.

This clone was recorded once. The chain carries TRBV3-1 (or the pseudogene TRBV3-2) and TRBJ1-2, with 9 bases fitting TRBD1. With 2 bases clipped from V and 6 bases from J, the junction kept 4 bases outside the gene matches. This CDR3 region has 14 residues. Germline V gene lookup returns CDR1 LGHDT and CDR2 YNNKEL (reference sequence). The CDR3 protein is CASSQWTGANGYTF. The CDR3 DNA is TGTGCCAGCAGCCAATGGACAGGGGCAAATGGCTACACCTTC.

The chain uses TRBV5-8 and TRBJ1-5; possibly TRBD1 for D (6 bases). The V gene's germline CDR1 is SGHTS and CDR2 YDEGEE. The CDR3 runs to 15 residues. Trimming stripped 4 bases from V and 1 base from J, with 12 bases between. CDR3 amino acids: CASSAGAGSNQPQHF. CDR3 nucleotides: TGTGCCAGCAGCGCGGGGGCGGGGAGCAATCAGCCCCAGCATTTT.

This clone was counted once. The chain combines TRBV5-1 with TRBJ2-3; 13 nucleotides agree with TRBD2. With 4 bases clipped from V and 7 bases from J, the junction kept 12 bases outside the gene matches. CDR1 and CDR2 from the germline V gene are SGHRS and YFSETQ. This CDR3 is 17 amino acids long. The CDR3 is CASSTTSGTSGVYTQYF. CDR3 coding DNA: TGCGCCAGCAGCACGACTTCCGGGACTAGCGGGGTGTATACGCAGTATTTT.

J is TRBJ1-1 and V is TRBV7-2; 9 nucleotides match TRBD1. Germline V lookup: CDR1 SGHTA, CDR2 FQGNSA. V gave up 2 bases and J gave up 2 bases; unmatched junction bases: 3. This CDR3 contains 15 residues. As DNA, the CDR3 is TGTGCCAGCAGCTTACGGACAGGGGTTAACACTGAAGCTTTCTTT. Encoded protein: CASSLRTGVNTEAFF.

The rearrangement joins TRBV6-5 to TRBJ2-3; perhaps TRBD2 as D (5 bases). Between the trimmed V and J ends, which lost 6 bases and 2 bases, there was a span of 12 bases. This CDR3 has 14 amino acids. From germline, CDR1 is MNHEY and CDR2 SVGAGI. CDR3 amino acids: CASRIGLATDTQYF. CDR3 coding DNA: TGTGCCAGCAGAATAGGGCTAGCCACAGATACGCAGTATTTT.

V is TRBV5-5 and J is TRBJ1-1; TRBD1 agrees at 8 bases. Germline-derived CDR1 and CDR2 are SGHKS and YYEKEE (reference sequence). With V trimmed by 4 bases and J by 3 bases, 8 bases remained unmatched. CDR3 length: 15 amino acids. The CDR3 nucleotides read TGTGCCAGCAGCCACACGGACAGGGTGGACACTGAAGCTTTCTTT. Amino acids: CASSHTDRVDTEAFF.

CDR3 residues: CASSPGQTNTEAFF. CDR3 DNA: TGTGCCAGCAGCCCTGGACAGACCAACACTGAAGCTTTCTTT. The chain is built from TRBV7-3 and TRBJ1-1; weak D call: TRBD1 (6 bases). There are 14 residues in the CDR3. Between the trimmed V and J ends, which lost 5 bases and 2 bases, there was a span of 12 bases. CDR1 and CDR2 (germline): SGHTA, FQGTGA. Full variable domain (outside the CDR3, taken from reference TRBV7-3 and TRBJ1-1): GAGVSQTPSNKVTEKGKYVELRCDPISGHTALYWYRQSLGQGPEFLIYFQGTGAADDSGLPNDRFFAVRPEGSVSTLKIQRTERGDSAVYLCASSPGQTNTEAFFGQGTRLTVV.